The entry below gives a single TCR beta chain sequence along with its context. Its antigen is still unknown. TCRdb's table, derived via immunoSEQ multiplex PCR, lists solely in-frame clones and lacks some. The repertoire holds over 9,500 clones, roughly 84% seen once, with approximately 8.6% in the top ten. This sample is drawn from a study of graft-versus-host responses after intestinal transplantation. Study information: Anti-thymocyte globulin induction was given to all recipients, followed by tacrolimus and steroids for 2 to 3 years. Regarding the study as a whole: GvH clonotypes were identified within recipient marrow, with a subset emerging first in ileum or blood. Levels of circulating GvH clones at their peak were associated with early post-transplant HvG declines. Allografts carried high graft-versus-host to host-versus-graft clonal ratios in patients having graft-donor T cell macrochimerism.

The clonotype was recovered from a human patient who received an intestinal transplant, so some T cells may come from the graft donor. Sequenced material: PBMCs, taken roughly 300 days after intestinal transplant.

Here the CDR3 DNA reads TGTGCCAGCAGCTTGGCCGGTACAGATACGCAGTATTTT. It yields the protein CASSLAGTDTQYF. The chain links TRBV5-4 to TRBJ2-3; D is ambiguous. Looked up from germline, CDR1 is SGHNT and CDR2 is YYREEE (reference sequence). V dropped 0 bases and J dropped 3 bases, with 5 bases sitting between them. This CDR3 contains 13 residues.